Sequencing of this TCR beta chain was carried out in a study of T cell changes during pregnancy in multiple sclerosis. Produced via immunoSEQ multiplex PCR; TCRdb's table is partial and in-frame only. The sample contains 78,000 or so clones, approximately 90% of which appear only once. This CDR3 spans 19 amino acids. The V gene end was trimmed by 0 bases and the J gene end by 0 bases; junction bases not matched to a gene: 11. From germline, CDR1 is SGHNT and CDR2 YYREEE (reference sequence). This specimen was peripheral blood, taken before pregnancy. This sequence originates from a female donor with multiple sclerosis, enrolled in a pregnancy study. The V and J genes are TRBV5-4 and TRBJ2-1; 8 bases match TRBD2. The CDR3 loop is CASSLEGLVLRSSYNEQFF. CDR3 bases: TGTGCCAGCAGCTTGGAGGGACTAGTGTTGCGGAGCTCCTACAATGAGCAGTTCTTC.